This T cell receptor beta chain was obtained from a study of T cell responses to AZD1222 COVID-19 vaccine. Study details: Doses given second, at about 4 or about 12 weeks, were pooled. General observations from the study: Just 5 to 7 people given AZD1222 tested seropositive at baseline. After two AZD1222 doses, spike-specific TCR breadth and depth rose versus day 0.

Germline V gives CDR1 LGHDT, CDR2 YNNKEL (reference sequence). The CDR3 length is 12 residues. The repertoire was sequenced with immunoSEQ multiplex PCR; TCRdb's copy has only in-frame clones and lacks some. The repertoire includes some 150,000 clones, around 88% of them detected once, and approximately 15% sits in the top ten. Concerning this clone: Antigen: not known.

This TCR was recovered from an adult in good health. V is TRBV3-1 (or the pseudogene TRBV3-2) and J is TRBJ2-7; D might be TRBD1 (7 bases). Sequences were derived from peripheral blood, sampled on day 0 of AZD1222 vaccination. The CDR3 region is CAAQGGSYEQYF. The CDR3 DNA sequence: TGTGCAGCCCAGGGGGGTAGCTACGAGCAGTACTTC.